This T cell receptor beta chain was found in a study of shared clonotypes between healthy human individuals (dated by TCRdb to the early 2020s). Turning to the overall study: A couple of women and a few men aged 18 to 49 years were included in the cohort. Per donor, three plates each were used for CD4 naive and CD4 memory, two for CD8 naive, and one for CD8 memory. To estimate repertoire size and how much clonotype sharing occurs between individuals, the study deeply sequenced the blood TCR repertoires of about five healthy adults. Libraries were prepared and TCR repertoires were sequenced by different laboratories using diverse techniques, in order to increase sequencing depth and limit assay-specific biases. Per donor, leukapheresis produced somewhere between about 0.8 and 9.5 billion PBMCs. On the study overall, not on this receptor specifically: Incomplete sequencing was indicated by rarefaction of sorted-subset datasets, despite the large sequencing depth. Estimated clonotype richness was generally larger for naive than for memory subsets. Based on pairwise subsampling, the degree of clonotype sharing among donors was expected to be affected by sequencing depth. Higher generation probabilities were observed for clonotypes shared by all four sorted-subset donors than for non-shared clonotypes. About 4.5% of naive CD4, around 3.6% of naive CD8, 2.3% of memory CD4, and 0.4% of memory CD8 clonotypes were shared across several donors. The genetic and exposure-history diversity represented was limited by the small number of donors. Sampling was limited to blood, and TCR repertoires in tissue likely differ from TCR repertoires in blood.

The donors were healthy, HIV-negative adults who had no recently reported acute infections or vaccinations. All donors were Caucasian adults living in Nashville, Tennessee, USA. CD4+ T cells were enriched by magnetic negative selection; naive cells were then positively selected on CD45RA, and the negative fraction formed the memory subset. Blood was obtained by leukapheresis, after which PBMCs were separated by Ficoll-Histopaque density gradient centrifugation and cryopreserved in liquid nitrogen vapor phase. Analytical flow cytometry was used to check the purity and quantity of every magnetically sorted T cell population. Genomic DNA was isolated from every sorted fraction and measured by UV absorbance on a Nanodrop 2000c. The germline V gene (reference sequence) provides CDR1 LNHDA and CDR2 SQIVND. From its cysteine to its phenylalanine, the CDR3 spans 14 amino acids. The sequence is cut down to CDR3 DNA, 42 bases in frame from base 1. Trimming accounts for 8 bases at V and 2 bases at J, while the number of junction bases matched to no gene is 5.

TCR CDR3 regions were amplified from genomic DNA by multiplex PCR using the deep immunoSEQ assay. Extracted genomic DNA from each cell subset was spread evenly across all wells of several immunoSEQ 96-well plates, with each plate serving as a replicate. For sorted subsets, approximately 200 ng of genomic DNA, equivalent to roughly 33,000 T cell genomes, went into each replicate PCR. Purified libraries were measured with a Qubit 3.0 fluorometer, size-checked on a Bioanalyzer 2100, and measured again with the KAPA Library Quantification kit. Every immunoSEQ 96-well plate was sequenced on a separate single-read 150-cycle Illumina NextSeq 550 flow cell. The authors' analysis ran thus. Because the immunoSEQ output included only junctional sequences and no quality scores, the filtering could not be the same as the filtering used for full-length reads. Sequences were annotated with PyIR, a Python wrapper for IgBLAST v1.9, using IMGT germline references to assign V/J genes and CDR3. Reads with weak V/J assignments (E-value above 1e-6), missing CDR3, stop codons, out-of-frame junctions, or ambiguous translated residues were removed. V3J clonotypes were defined as sequences sharing an identical inferred V gene, J gene, and CDR3 amino acid sequence. The percentage overlap between two repertoires was calculated by dividing the number of shared unique clonotypes by the size of the smaller repertoire. Richness of each repertoire was evaluated using RTK rarefaction, the Chao1 estimator, and Recon v2.1 estimates of unobserved clonotypes. OLGA was used to compute generation probabilities for all TCRbeta clonotypes that the gDNA method yielded from a few donors. The immuneACCESS repertoire file appears here via TCRdb, limited to in-frame rearrangements. These files lack a portion of the clones; in checked studies, under half of the deficit traces to unresolved V genes, and the cause of the others is not known. V and J calls and clone size are those listed in that table; D and trimming were worked out from the DNA. A total of roughly 2.5 million clones appear in this sample, roughly nine tenths of them only once. Jointly, the top ten make up over 0.12% of the sample.

A note on this clone: No antigen is known for it. Within one base of it there is no much larger clone, and no base qualities were kept.

The sequence is built from TRBV19 and TRBJ2-5; the junction holds 10 bases that match TRBD2. This TCR was recovered from a man younger than 35 in good health. The sequenced sample consisted of naive CD4+ T cells sorted from blood. Interpreted using the paper, the cell subset or site label stands for: CD45RA+ positively selected. The DNA sequence is as follows: TGTGCCAGTGCCACTAGCGGGAATCAAGAGACCCAGTACTTC. Translation gives CASATSGNQETQYF.